In this sample, the clone carrying this T cell receptor beta chain turned up a few times. Its specificity is not known. The sample belongs to a study of T-cell reconstitution after alpha-beta-depleted transplantation in children. Study-level points and caveats: Some patients' high day-60 TCRbeta diversity was attributed to recipient cells surviving conditioning. By one year post-transplant, T-cell counts and diversity largely arose from T cells that were newly produced. Two months or so post-transplant, alpha-beta T cells reportedly derived from several hundred expanded graft clones.

Library preparation (for TCRbeta) was performed with unique molecular identifiers. TCRdb ran MiXCR on the PCR reads and lists one entry per CDR3 protein. Seen here are about 130,000 distinct CDR3 sequences, approximately 8.7% observed once, and the top ten hold more than 20%. Germline lookup yields CDR1 DFQATT and CDR2 SNEGSKA (reference sequence). The V gene lost 3 bases and the J gene lost 1 base, with 8 bases spanning the gap. The length of the CDR3 is 13 residues. The TCR sequence derives from a girl in the first two years of life who had a stem cell transplant for combined immunodeficiency, so the T cells may come from the graft donor. The V gene is TRBV20-1, the J gene TRBJ2-3; the D is unclear. The sample here was PBMCs, mostly from graft donor cells, taken 180 days after TCRalphabeta/CD19-depleted stem cell transplant. The CDR3 is CSASEPGTDTQYF. The CDR3 DNA reads as TGCAGTGCTAGCGAGCCGGGCACAGATACGCAGTATTTT.